The clone carrying this T cell receptor beta chain was seen a handful of times. The data are from a study of T cell changes during pregnancy in multiple sclerosis. The germline V gene has CDR1 LGHNA and CDR2 YSLEER. The CDR3 consists of 15 residues. Unmatched junction bases numbered 8, after V lost 1 base and J lost 6 bases. Only in-frame clones appear in the TCRdb table, and some are missing; sequencing was by immunoSEQ multiplex PCR. The table has about 100,000 clones, around 93% seen once. The sequenced sample was peripheral blood, obtained before pregnancy. The J gene is TRBJ1-1, the V gene TRBV4-3; 7 bases fit TRBD1. The TCR originated in a female donor with multiple sclerosis, enrolled in a pregnancy study. Here the CDR3 reads CASSQGIGGFAEAFF. DNA of the CDR3: TGCGCCAGCAGCCAAGGGATAGGGGGCTTTGCTGAAGCTTTCTTT.